This T cell receptor (beta chain) is drawn from a study of blood T cells in healthy people across ages. Study at large: About one barcoded beta molecule per two T cells came from capture by template switching.

With regard to this clonotype: Its antigen is not identified.

Primed by a sample-barcoded 5' primer and a J-beta primer mix, a second PCR proceeded for about 7 to 11 cycles. TCRdb re-called the 5' RACE reads with MiXCR, one entry per CDR3 protein. The sample carries about 1.8 million distinct CDR3 sequences, around half recorded once. Trimming removed 4 bases from V and 5 bases from J; junction bases left unmatched: 6. Germline V gene sequence: CDR1 SGHRS, CDR2 YFSETQ. The CDR3 consists of 15 residues. Points from the study as a whole: What prevented conclusive comparison of naive and antigen-experienced cells was that PBMCs were unsorted.

The chain employs TRBV5-1 and TRBJ2-1; 10 bases are a match to TRBD2. The source material was blood. This sequence originates from a woman aged 40 to 50 in good health. In DNA form, the CDR3 reads TGCGCCAGCAGCGCAATAGCGGGGGGTAACAATGAGCAGTTCTTC. Translation: CASSAIAGGNNEQFF. The whole variable domain, remainder taken from reference TRBV5-1 and TRBJ2-1, is KAGVTQTPRYLIKTRGQQVTLSCSPISGHRSVSWYQQTPGQGLQFLFEYFSETQRNKGNFPGRFSGRQFSNSRSEMNVSTLELGDSALYLCASSAIAGGNNEQFFGPGTRLTVL.